This T cell receptor (beta chain) comes out of a study of T cell responses to AZD1222 COVID-19 vaccine. Overall study context: Second-dose intervals near 4 or 12 weeks were combined. The study's findings and limits: Among spike-specific TCRs, nearly half reportedly target unmutated variant regions. Spike-specific TCR repertoires showed rising breadth and depth after two AZD1222 doses. Most donors were white British, females outnumbered males, and clonal diversity was possibly underestimated.

Assay used: immunoSEQ multiplex PCR; TCRdb lists only in-frame clones, some missing. The sample holds fewer than 150,000 clones, less than 95% seen once. Turning to this clone: Its antigen is not identified.

The receptor was derived from an adult in good health. The source material was peripheral blood, sampled on day 0 of AZD1222 vaccination.

Written as DNA, the CDR3 is TGTGCCAGCAGTCCACAGGGGCCGAACACTGAAGCTTTCTTT. It specifies CASSPQGPNTEAFF. V gene TRBV6-5 combines with J gene TRBJ1-1; 7 bases map to TRBD1. Germline assignment: CDR1 MNHEY and CDR2 SVGAGI. This CDR3 has 14 residues. V was clipped by 5 bases and J by 1 base; unmatched bases: 4.